The next 8 T cell receptor beta chains were all read from a single sample in a study of T cells in Graves' hyperthyroidism and ophthalmopathy. Authors of the study amplified TCR beta CDR3 regions from RNA transcripts. HTBI primers drove first-round RT-PCR of the TCR CDR3. TCRdb independently ran MiXCR on the multiplex PCR reads; one entry per CDR3 protein. The sample lists under 350,000 distinct CDR3 sequences; 15% to 20% were seen once. Sequenced input: blood. These receptors all stem from an older woman with Graves' ophthalmopathy.

This chain uses TRBV20-1 with TRBJ2-1; TRBD2 matches 14 bases. CDR1 DFQATT and CDR2 SNEGSKA come from the germline V gene (reference sequence). The CDR3 runs to 17 residues. The trim removed 3 bases at V and 0 bases at J, leaving 4 bases unmatched. CDR3 in amino acids: CSARGTSGGSSYNEQFF. The CDR3 DNA reads TGCAGTGCTAGGGGGACTAGCGGGGGTAGCTCCTACAATGAGCAGTTCTTC.

This clonotype came up many times. This sequence joins TRBV12-3 or TRBV12-4 and TRBJ1-5; no clear D. Trimming took off 6 bases at V and 1 base at J, with 16 bases between the two ends. The CDR3 is 16 amino acids. The CDR3 loop reads CASSHHIGLSNQPQHF. CDR3 nucleotides: TGTGCCAGCAGCCATCATATAGGGCTGAGCAATCAGCCCCAGCATTTT.

This clonotype has just a few counts. The chain uses TRBV7-2 and TRBJ1-4; no definite D call. Trimming took off 1 base at V and 8 bases at J, with 5 bases between the two ends. Per the germline V gene, CDR1 is SGHTA and CDR2 is FQGNSA. CDR3 length: 12 residues. CDR3 coding DNA: TGTGCCAGCAGCTTAGTGGGGGAAAAACTGTTTTTT. Protein: CASSLVGEKLFF.

The J gene is TRBJ2-1, the V gene TRBV28; D ambiguous. V lost 4 bases and J 8 bases, leaving 18 bases between the germline ends. CDR1 is MDHEN and CDR2 is SYDVKM in the germline V gene. This CDR3 comprises 15 residues. CDR3 protein: CASSSLAPNSYEQFF. CDR3 sequence (DNA): TGTGCCAGCAGTTCCCTGGCCCCCAACTCCTATGAGCAGTTCTTC. The entire variable domain, with the rest obtained from reference TRBV28 and TRBJ2-1, is as follows: DVKVTQSSRYLVKRTGEKVFLECVQDMDHENMFWYRQDPGLGLRLIYFSYDVKMKEKGDIPEGYSVSREKKERFSLILESASTNQTSMYLCASSSLAPNSYEQFFGPGTRLTVL.

This clonotype was counted at least ten times. This chain joins TRBV3-1 and TRBJ1-6; a weak D match, TRBD1 (5 bases). V was clipped by 5 bases and J by 6 bases, with 14 bases between them. The CDR3 totals 15 residues. Germline V gene lookup returns CDR1 LGHDT and CDR2 YNNKEL (reference sequence). The chain's CDR3 is CASSYRDPSNSPLHF. The CDR3, as DNA: TGTGCCAGCAGCTACCGGGACCCTTCTAATTCACCCCTCCACTTT.

Details on this clonotype: It may be a read error: a sequence one base away is much more abundant. The missing conserved phenylalanine or tryptophan at the end of this CDR3 makes a read error likely. The chain links TRBV20-1 to TRBJ1-2, with no clear D. Germline lookup yields CDR1 DFQATT and CDR2 SNEGSKA (reference sequence). The CDR3 covers 15 residues. Trimming removed 6 bases at V and 2 bases at J, with 19 bases between. The CDR3 loop reads CSASPLMEANYGYTL. The CDR3 bases are TGCAGTGCGAGCCCTTTAATGGAGGCCAACTATGGCTACACCCTC.

The J gene is TRBJ1-1, the V gene TRBV28; D is uncertain. Trimming removed 11 bases from V and 0 bases from J, with 10 bases in between. This CDR3 is 12 amino acids long. The V gene's germline CDR1 is MDHEN and CDR2 SYDVKM. The CDR3 sequence: CAGSQLNTEAFF. Written as DNA, the CDR3 is TGTGCCGGCTCCCAATTGAACACTGAAGCTTTCTTT.

This clonotype was seen repeatedly, ten times or more. This sequence joins TRBV5-1 and TRBJ1-1, with unresolved D. The CDR3 runs to 14 residues. Between the trimmed V and J ends, which lost 0 bases and 1 base, there was a span of 7 bases. In germline, CDR1 is SGHRS, CDR2 YFSETQ. The CDR3 nucleotides read TGCGCCAGCAGCTTGGTTCAGACGAACACTGAAGCTTTCTTT. It is translated as CASSLVQTNTEAFF.